This T cell receptor (beta chain) was identified during a study of T cell responses to AZD1222 COVID-19 vaccine. Study-level information: Second-dose groups at about 4 or about 12 weeks were pooled. Regarding the study as a whole: Donors, mostly white British, included more females; clonal diversity was possibly underestimated. Scientists sampled the repertoires only once the peak T cell response had passed. Nearly half of spike-specific TCRs reportedly go after variant regions that carry no mutations.

The CDR3 is made up of 15 amino acids. Between the trimmed V and J ends, which lost 4 bases and 2 bases, there was a span of 12 bases. Germline assignment: CDR1 LGHNA and CDR2 YNFKEQ. Comments on this clone: Antigen specificity is unknown.

Some clones are missing from TCRdb's copy, which holds only in-frame ones; the method was immunoSEQ multiplex PCR. This sample has some 150,000 clones, with roughly 92% found just once. The clonotype comes from an adult in good health. The J gene is TRBJ2-1, the V gene TRBV4-2; D remains ambiguous. This sample comprised peripheral blood, obtained on day 0 of AZD1222 vaccination. CDR3 amino acids: CASSPSPATYNEQFF. The CDR3 DNA sequence: TGTGCCAGCAGCCCCTCCCCAGCTACCTACAATGAGCAGTTCTTC.